This T cell receptor beta chain was retrieved from a study of Ad26.COV2.S vaccination and SARS-CoV-2 variants. TCRdb's table, derived via immunoSEQ multiplex PCR, lists solely in-frame clones and lacks some. Here the sample spans about 320,000 clones, more than 70% being singletons. Overall study findings and caveats: Whether participants received vaccine or placebo, their non-spike TCR breadth was similar. Considerable breadth of spike-specific CD8+ and CD4+ T cell responses has reportedly been documented following vaccination.

Specified treatment: approximately 18 received Ad26.COV2.S at low or high dose, single or two shots; several received placebo; per-sample allocation not given. Samples analyzed were those drawn on day 63 after the first vaccine or placebo injection. Remarks on this clone: Its cognate antigen is unknown. Other nucleotide sequences from this sample produce the same CDR3.

CDR3 length: 10 residues. Trimming cost V 3 bases and J 9 bases, with 6 bases left between them. Germline V gene lookup returns CDR1 DFQATT and CDR2 SNEGSKA (reference sequence). This clonotype was sampled from a person aged 18-65 years who received the Ad26.COV2.S COVID-19 vaccine or a placebo. The sample in question was peripheral blood, obtained in a trial of Ad26.COV2.S vaccine versus placebo. This sequence joins TRBV20-1 and TRBJ2-1; no clear D gene. The CDR3 DNA reads as TGCAGTGCTAGTCGCGTTGAGCAGTTCTTC. This encodes CSASRVEQFF.